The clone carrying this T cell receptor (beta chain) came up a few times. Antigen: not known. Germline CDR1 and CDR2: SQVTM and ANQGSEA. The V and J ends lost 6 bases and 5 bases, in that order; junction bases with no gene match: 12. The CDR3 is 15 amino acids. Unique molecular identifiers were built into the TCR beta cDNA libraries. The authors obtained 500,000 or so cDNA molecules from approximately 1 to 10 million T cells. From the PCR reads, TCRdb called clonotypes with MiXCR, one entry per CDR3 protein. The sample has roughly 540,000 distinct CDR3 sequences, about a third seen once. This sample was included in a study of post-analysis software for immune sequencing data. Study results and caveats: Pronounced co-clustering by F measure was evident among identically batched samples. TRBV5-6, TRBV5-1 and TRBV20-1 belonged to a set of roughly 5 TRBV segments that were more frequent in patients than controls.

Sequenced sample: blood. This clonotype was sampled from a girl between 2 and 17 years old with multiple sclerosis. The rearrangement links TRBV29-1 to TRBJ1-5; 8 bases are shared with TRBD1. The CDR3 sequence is CSVADRGGLDQPQHF. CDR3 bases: TGCAGCGTAGCCGACAGGGGAGGGTTGGATCAGCCCCAGCATTTT.